Included here is one T cell receptor beta chain sequence, with context. TCRdb ran MiXCR on the 5' RACE reads and lists one entry per CDR3 protein. The profile covers about 550,000 distinct CDR3 sequences, with 15% to 20% appearing a single time and over 11% taken by the ten largest. These data belong to a study of T cells after yellow fever vaccination. Germline V lookup: CDR1 SGHDN, CDR2 FVKESK. V shed 4 bases, J shed 0 bases, and the junction held 15 bases outside the gene matches. The CDR3 spans 20 residues. The sequenced sample was PBMCs, obtained 15 days after the yellow fever booster vaccination. This chain links TRBV14 with TRBJ2-6, with 7 positions matching TRBD1. The TCR was taken from a man aged 25 to 40 who received the YFV17D yellow fever vaccine. The CDR3 bases are TGTGCCAGCAGCCCCCCCGACAGGGACCTAACCTTCTCTGGGGCCAACGTCCTGACTTTC. This translates into CASSPPDRDLTFSGANVLTF.